The clone carrying this TCR beta chain was counted only a few times. In addition to blood RNA drawn from unsorted whole blood, germline DNA was extracted. None of the patients had received treatment, and all had chronic HBV infection. The data were taken from a study of tumor-infiltrating lymphocytes in primary liver carcinoma. In the study overall: Stage T1-T3 N0M0 tumors spanned 4.2 to 10 cm.

TCR beta cDNA was reverse-transcribed from about 500 ng of total RNA. The reaction used a constant-region primer and ProtoScript II reverse transcriptase. ARM-PCR was slightly modified, and three nested multiplex PCR rounds with it gave rise to the TCR beta libraries. The first two PCR rounds, approximately 10 cycles each, used TRBV1-TRBV30 forward primers and a C-beta reverse primer. Each CDR3 protein is one row after TCRdb ran MiXCR on the multiplex PCR reads. Among approximately 340,000 distinct CDR3 sequences listed, approximately 65% were seen once. The CDR3 consists of 15 residues. CDR1 and CDR2 from the germline V gene are SGHRS and YFSETQ. V gave up 0 bases and J gave up 6 bases, with 16 bases separating them.

Sequenced material: peripheral blood. The sequence came from a man between 35 and 55 years old with primary liver carcinoma and hepatitis B virus infection. V gene TRBV5-1 combines with J gene TRBJ2-7, with TRBD1 as a possible D gene (6 bases). The CDR3 bases are TGCGCCAGCAGCTTGGAACCGGGGTTGGGGGCCGAGCAGTACTTC. This translates into CASSLEPGLGAEQYF.